This record covers a single T cell receptor beta chain. This CDR3 is also generated by other DNA sequences in the sample. The data were taken from a study of blood T cell repertoires in COVID-19. Study-wide background: Samples of COVID-19 (acute and convalescent) were obtained from the United States, Italy and Spain. Sources were T cells, B-cell-depleted T cells, or PBMCs; the material itself was cDNA or gDNA.

In the authors' workflow: Cell counts per sample came from amplifying reference gene primers. Sequencing used immunoSEQ multiplex PCR; TCRdb keeps in-frame clones, though not all of them. Clone size and V and J calls were adopted from that table, with D and trimming inferred from the DNA. This table holds 310,000 or so clones, approximately 86% found once. The CDR3 sequence is 13 residues long. V shed 5 bases and J 2 bases; nucleotides not matched to a gene: 3. CDR1 is SGHTA, CDR2 FQGNSA, per germline. The sample comprised peripheral blood. This chain links TRBV7-2 with TRBJ2-7, with 7 bases matching TRBD1. The TCR originated in a woman in her 30s who had recovered from COVID-19. CDR3 sequence reads: CASSRQGAYEQYF. CDR3 coding DNA: TGTGCCAGCAGCCGACAGGGCGCCTACGAGCAGTACTTC.